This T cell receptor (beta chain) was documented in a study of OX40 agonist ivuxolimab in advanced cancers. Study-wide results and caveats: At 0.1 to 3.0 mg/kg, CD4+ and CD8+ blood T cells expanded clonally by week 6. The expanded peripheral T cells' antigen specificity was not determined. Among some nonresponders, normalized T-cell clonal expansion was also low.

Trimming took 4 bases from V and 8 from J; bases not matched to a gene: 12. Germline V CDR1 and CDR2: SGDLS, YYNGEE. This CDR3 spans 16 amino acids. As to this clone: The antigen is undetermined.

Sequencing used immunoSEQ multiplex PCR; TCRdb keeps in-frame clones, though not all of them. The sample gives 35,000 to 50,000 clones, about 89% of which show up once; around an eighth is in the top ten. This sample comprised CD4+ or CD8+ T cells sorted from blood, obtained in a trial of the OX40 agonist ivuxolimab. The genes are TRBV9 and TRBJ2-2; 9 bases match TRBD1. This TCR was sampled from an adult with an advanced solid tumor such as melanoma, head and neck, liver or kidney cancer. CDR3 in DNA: TGTGCCAGCAGCAGCTTCGACAGGGGGATTGTAGGGGAGCTGTTTTTT. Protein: CASSSFDRGIVGELFF.